The 29 T cell receptor beta chains listed next were all sequenced from one sample in a study of shared clonotypes between healthy human individuals. Measured with immunoSEQ multiplex PCR; TCRdb has only the in-frame clones, and not every one. The repertoire consists of approximately 2.5 million clones, with approximately 92% occurring once and the leading ten covering 0.11% to 0.15%. Sequencing input: naive CD4+ T cells sorted from blood. Specified subset: CD45RA+ positively selected. These receptors were collected from a man younger than 35 in good health.

The chain has TRBV28 and TRBJ2-2, with a tentative D call TRBD1 (5 bases). This CDR3 has 10 residues. V lost 8 bases and J 7 bases, leaving 5 bases between the germline ends. From germline, CDR1 is MDHEN and CDR2 SYDVKM. CDR3 nucleotide sequence: TGTGCCAGCCAGGGCGGGGAGCTGTTTTTT. As protein: CASQGGELFF.

The chain couples TRBV5-4 to TRBJ2-1; TRBD2 agrees at 7 bases. This CDR3 comprises 16 residues. The V gene end was trimmed by 9 bases and the J gene end by 9 bases; junction bases not matched to a gene: 21. Per the germline V gene, CDR1 is SGHNT and CDR2 is YYREEE (reference sequence). CDR3 sequence (DNA): TGTGCCACCAGTTTGCGGGCGGGAGAAAGAAGTGGTGAGCAGTTCTTC. Translation gives CATSLRAGERSGEQFF.

J is TRBJ2-5 and V is TRBV4-1; D gene uncertain. The CDR3 consists of 11 residues. Trimming shortened V by 0 bases and J by 14 bases, and 10 bases separated the two germline ends. Germline CDR1 is MGHRA and CDR2 is YSYEKL. The CDR3 spells CASSQEEAVYF. In DNA form, the CDR3 reads TGCGCCAGCAGCCAAGAAGAGGCGGTCTACTTC.

The CDR3 bases are TGTGCCAGCAGTCCCCGGCTAGCGGGGTCCTACGAGCAGTACTTC. Its protein is CASSPRLAGSYEQYF. The V call is TRBV25-1, the J call TRBJ2-7, with TRBD2 matching 9 bases. CDR3 length equals 15 residues. J lost 1 base, V lost 5 bases, and 6 bases had no gene match. Germline loops: CDR1 MGHDK, CDR2 SYGVNS.

The rearrangement joins TRBV14 to TRBJ1-4, with D tentatively TRBD1 (6 bases). The V gene lost 1 base and the J gene lost 0 bases, with 12 bases spanning the gap. The CDR3 runs to 17 residues. The germline V gene has CDR1 SGHDN and CDR2 FVKESK. The CDR3 loop reads CASSQGVWTATNEKLFF. As DNA, the CDR3 is TGTGCCAGCAGCCAAGGGGTATGGACAGCAACTAATGAAAAACTGTTTTTT.

A few counts support this clone. This sequence joins TRBV19 and TRBJ1-6, with 8 positions matching TRBD1. The J segment lost 9 bases and the V segment lost 11 bases, leaving 9 bases of the junction unmatched. Germline V CDR1 and CDR2: LNHDA, SQIVND (reference sequence). The CDR3 spans 13 residues. The CDR3 DNA reads as TGTGCCGGGTCCGACAGGGGAGGTTCACCCCTCCACTTT. Its protein is CAGSDRGGSPLHF.

The gene calls are TRBV4-1 and TRBJ2-7; D gene unclear. The CDR3 runs 17 residues. Germline values: CDR1 MGHRA, CDR2 YSYEKL. V lost 0 bases to trimming and J lost 2 bases, with 17 bases between them. The chain's CDR3 is CASSQDLRLSGPYEQYF. CDR3 in DNA: TGCGCCAGCAGCCAAGATTTGCGGCTTTCAGGTCCCTACGAGCAGTACTTC.

The CDR3 region has the DNA TGTGCCAGCAGTCCGCCTCCGGGAGGGAGCTCCTACAATGAGCAGTTCTTC. It encodes CASSPPPGGSSYNEQFF. The J gene is TRBJ2-1, the V gene TRBV5-4, with TRBD2 matching 8 bases. The CDR3 extends over 17 amino acids. V dropped 5 bases and J dropped 0; count of bases not matched to a gene: 10. From germline, CDR1 is SGHNT and CDR2 YYREEE (reference sequence).

Points on this clone: Relative to the germline gene, one junction end is altered; a read error may explain this. The sample holds other DNA sequences that translate to the same CDR3. CDR3 bases: TGCGCCAGCAGCCCCGGGAGGAACACCGGGGAACTGTTTTTT. Translated: CASSPGRNTGELFF. The chain joins TRBV5-1 to TRBJ2-2; 7 bases map to TRBD2. Germline V gives CDR1 SGHRS, CDR2 YFSETQ. This CDR3 has 14 amino acids.

V and J are TRBV28 and TRBJ1-1; 8 bases are shared with TRBD1. The CDR3 sequence is 14 residues long. Germline values: CDR1 MDHEN, CDR2 SYDVKM. The junction had 7 bases not matched to a gene; V was cut back by 5 bases and J by 5 bases. The CDR3 nucleotides read TGTGCCAGCAGTGTCCAGGGGGCGCGAACTGAAGCTTTCTTT. This codes for CASSVQGARTEAFF.

In its sample, this clone was seen once. The chain couples TRBV2 to TRBJ1-1; TRBD1 agrees at 8 bases. CDR3 length: 18 residues. Germline CDR1 SNHLY, CDR2 FYNNEI. The ends lost 7 bases at V and 1 base at J; junction bases unmatched: 17. CDR3 sequence: CASNPIETYGTGNTEAFF. CDR3 sequence (DNA): TGTGCCAGCAACCCTATAGAGACGTACGGGACAGGGAACACTGAAGCTTTCTTT.

The rearrangement links TRBV7-2 to TRBJ1-2; D call uncertain. The CDR3 has 13 amino acids. V shed 4 bases and J shed 10 bases, with 16 bases lying between them. Looked up from germline, CDR1 is SGHTA and CDR2 is FQGNSA. The CDR3 DNA sequence: TGTGCCAGCAGCTCAATACCCGAATCCGCCTACACCTTC. Translated, it gives CASSSIPESAYTF.

This clone appeared once. The rearrangement uses TRBV5-1 and TRBJ2-1; no clear D gene. Trimming cost V 5 bases and J 10 bases, with 16 bases left between them. CDR3 size: 13 residues. Germline lookup yields CDR1 SGHRS and CDR2 YFSETQ. CDR3 loop: CASRYLGNWEQFF. In DNA, the CDR3 is TGCGCCAGCAGATACCTAGGAAATTGGGAGCAGTTCTTC.

This clone has only a few counts. The chain couples TRBV2 to TRBJ1-5, with D possibly being TRBD1 (5 bases). Trimming took 2 bases from V and 0 from J, leaving 14 bases between them. The CDR3 runs 17 residues. Per the germline V gene, CDR1 is SNHLY and CDR2 is FYNNEI. CDR3 DNA sequence: TGTGCCAGCAGTGAAAGGTTGGGGGGGATTAGCAATCAGCCCCAGCATTTT. Encoded protein: CASSERLGGISNQPQHF.

A remark on this clone: The sample has other DNA sequences that encode this CDR3 too. The gene calls are TRBV5-6 and TRBJ2-3, with TRBD2 matching over 10 bases. The CDR3 is made up of 15 amino acids. Germline V gives CDR1 SGHDT, CDR2 YYEEEE. After removal of 4 bases from V and 1 base from J, the junction contained 3 bases not matched to a gene. The CDR3 is CASSPGLAGTDTQYF. CDR3 sequence (DNA): TGTGCCAGCAGCCCCGGACTAGCGGGCACAGATACGCAGTATTTT.

The rearrangement uses TRBV29-1 and TRBJ2-7, with TRBD2 as a possible D gene (5 bases). From germline, CDR1 is SQVTM and CDR2 ANQGSEA. The length of the CDR3 is 10 residues. The ends were cut back, 7 bases at V and 4 bases at J, with 8 bases in the middle. The CDR3 sequence is CSAGEYEQYF. For the CDR3, the DNA is TGCAGCGCCGGGGAGTACGAGCAGTACTTC.

The V gene is TRBV15, the J gene TRBJ1-1, with 7 nucleotides matching TRBD1. V shed 3 bases and J 3 bases; nucleotides not matched to a gene: 4. The CDR3 loop spans 14 amino acids. In germline, CDR1 is LNHNV, CDR2 YYDKDF (reference sequence). The CDR3, as DNA: TGTGCCACCAGCAGTCCAGGGGGGGACACTGAAGCTTTCTTT. It translates to CATSSPGGDTEAFF.

The gene calls are TRBV21-1 and TRBJ2-3; whether TRBD2, the table's D call, matches the DNA was not checked. TRBV21-1 is a recognized pseudogene. The CDR3 consists of 20 residues. This CDR3 reads CASSKGVGHRVVHGTDTQYF. In DNA form, the CDR3 reads TGTGCCAGCAGCAAAGGGGTAGGTCACCGGGTAGTGCACGGCACAGATACGCAGTATTTT.

V gene TRBV27 combines with J gene TRBJ1-2; 7 bases are a match to TRBD1. Germline CDR1 and CDR2: MNHEY and SMNVEV (reference sequence). V shed 6 bases and J 6 bases; nucleotides not matched to a gene: 7. This CDR3 is built from 13 residues. This CDR3 is CASSYRDSNGYTF. DNA of the CDR3: TGTGCCAGCAGCTACCGGGACAGTAATGGCTACACCTTC.

The chain carries TRBV5-7 and TRBJ2-3; D is perhaps TRBD1 (5 bases). TRBV5-7 counts as an open reading frame of uncertain function. This CDR3 comprises 13 residues. Trimming took 3 bases from V and 5 from J, leaving 10 bases between them. The CDR3 is CASSWGNGDTQYF. The CDR3 DNA follows: TGTGCCAGCAGCTGGGGCAACGGAGATACGCAGTATTTT.

The chain uses TRBV6-1 and TRBJ2-1, with 8 bases that match TRBD1. Trimming removed 8 bases from V and 9 bases from J; junction bases left unmatched: 12. CDR1 and CDR2 from the germline V gene are MNHNS and SASEGT. There are 14 residues in the CDR3. CDR3 bases: TGTGCCAGCCAACCGGGACAGGTTAATCGTGAGCAGTTCTTC. Protein: CASQPGQVNREQFF.

In regard to this clone: This specimen includes other DNA sequences encoding the same CDR3. The CDR3 is CASSVTYEQYF. The DNA for the CDR3 is TGTGCCAGCAGTGTGACCTACGAGCAGTACTTC. The J gene is TRBJ2-7, the V gene TRBV2; D gene ambiguous. Germline V gene data show CDR1 as SNHLY and CDR2 as FYNNEI. There are 11 residues in the CDR3. Trimming removed 4 bases at V and 2 bases at J, with 3 bases between. The full variable domain, its missing parts supplied by reference TRBV2 and TRBJ2-7, is EPEVTQTPSHQVTQMGQEVILRCVPISNHLYFYWYRQILGQKVEFLVSFYNNEISEKSEIFDDQFSVERPDGSNFTLKIRSTKLEDSAMYFCASSVTYEQYFGPGTRLTVT.

The chain is built from TRBV5-4 and TRBJ2-3, with D tentatively TRBD1 (6 bases). CDR3 size: 16 residues. V was trimmed by 4 bases and J by 2 bases, leaving 17 bases between them. Germline CDR1 reads SGHNT; CDR2 reads YYREEE (reference sequence). CDR3 sequence: CASSPIDRYNTDTQYF. CDR3 nucleotide sequence: TGTGCCAGCAGCCCAATAGACAGGTATAACACAGATACGCAGTATTTT.

The chain recombines TRBV6-5 with TRBJ2-1; 10 bases align to TRBD1. Germline V gene lookup returns CDR1 MNHEY and CDR2 SVGAGI. This CDR3 has 14 amino acids. V lost 6 bases and J lost 5; bases outside the gene matches: 4. CDR3: CASRRTGGDNEQFF. The CDR3, as DNA: TGTGCCAGCAGAAGGACAGGGGGGGACAATGAGCAGTTCTTC.

The chain carries TRBV30 and TRBJ2-7; 7 bases align to TRBD1. The CDR3 covers 13 residues. Losses at the gene ends were 5 bases for V and 6 bases for J; bases not matched to a gene: 10. Germline V gene sequence: CDR1 GTSNPN, CDR2 SVGIG (reference sequence). CDR3 loop: CAWCRQGASEQYF. CDR3 bases: TGTGCCTGGTGTCGACAGGGAGCAAGCGAGCAGTACTTC.

The CDR3 DNA reads as TGTGCCAGCAGCCTAGGTACACACAGGGCCAAAAACATTCAGTACTTC. Amino acid sequence: CASSLGTHRAKNIQYF. The chain employs TRBV2 and TRBJ2-4, with TRBD1 as a possible D gene (5 bases). Germline assignment: CDR1 SNHLY and CDR2 FYNNEI. CDR3 length: 16 amino acids. Trimming pared 6 bases from V and 1 base from J, leaving 16 bases between.

The gene calls are TRBV7-8 and TRBJ1-6; D remains ambiguous. The germline gives CDR1 SGHVS, CDR2 FQNEAQ. The CDR3 is 13 residues long. V was clipped by 5 bases and J by 7 bases, with 9 bases between them. CDR3 nucleotide sequence: TGTGCCAGCAGCAACTTACAGAATTCACCCCTCCACTTT. Its protein is CASSNLQNSPLHF.

The count of this clone is one. The rearrangement uses TRBV28 and TRBJ1-2, with D uncertain. V gave up 4 bases and J gave up 4 bases, with 22 bases separating them. Germline V gives CDR1 MDHEN, CDR2 SYDVKM. The CDR3 runs to 17 residues. CDR3 protein: CASSSTGTRSSSYGYTF. The CDR3 region has the DNA TGTGCCAGCAGTTCCACCGGAACACGATCCTCGAGCTATGGCTACACCTTC.

This chain connects TRBV4-1 to TRBJ1-2; D call uncertain. The CDR3 has 16 residues. Germline CDR1 MGHRA, CDR2 YSYEKL. The V end was cut by 0 bases, the J end by 8 bases, with 19 bases between. The CDR3 loop reads CASSQDRGRPLEGYTF. The CDR3 DNA reads as TGCGCCAGCAGCCAAGATAGAGGGCGGCCCCTGGAAGGCTACACCTTC.